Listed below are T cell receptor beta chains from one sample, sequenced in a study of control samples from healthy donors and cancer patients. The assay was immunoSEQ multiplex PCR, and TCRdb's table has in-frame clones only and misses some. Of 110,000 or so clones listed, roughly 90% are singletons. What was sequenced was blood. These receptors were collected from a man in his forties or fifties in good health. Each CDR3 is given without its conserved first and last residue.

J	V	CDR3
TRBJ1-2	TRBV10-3	AISGRPSYGYT
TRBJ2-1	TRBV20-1	SATRDEQF
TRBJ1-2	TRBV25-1	ASSDPGRVNYGYT
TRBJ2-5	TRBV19	ASSTGSSEETQY
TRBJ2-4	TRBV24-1	ATSDPTGPAKNIQY
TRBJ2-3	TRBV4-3	ASSQEGQGTDTQY
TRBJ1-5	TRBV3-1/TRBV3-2	ASSTYSNQPQH
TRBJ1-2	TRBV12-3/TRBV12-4	ASSQGRDYGYT
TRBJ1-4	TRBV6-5	ASRPAGTANEKLF
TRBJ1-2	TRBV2	ASRREGGHYGYT
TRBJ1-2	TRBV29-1	SVVRGYYGYT
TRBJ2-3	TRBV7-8	ASSAQGGGAHTQY
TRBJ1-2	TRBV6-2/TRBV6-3	ASSSINYGYT
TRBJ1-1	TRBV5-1	ASSLEQGAITEAF
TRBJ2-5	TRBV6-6	ASSLPKGGEETQY
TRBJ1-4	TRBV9	ASSLSQGIVEKLF
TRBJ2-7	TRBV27	ASGRYRGSIGYEQY
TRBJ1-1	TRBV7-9	ASSLGRGGQGMNTEAF
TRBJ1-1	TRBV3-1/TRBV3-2	ASSQEDGFEAF
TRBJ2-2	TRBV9	ASSRVYTGELF
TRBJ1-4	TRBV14	ASSQVQGATNEKLF
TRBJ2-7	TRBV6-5	ASSYDSSYEQY
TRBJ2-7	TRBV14	ASSRLTGIISYEQY
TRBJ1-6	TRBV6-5	ASSYSWGSDNSPLH
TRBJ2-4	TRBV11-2	ASSPLAGGANIQY
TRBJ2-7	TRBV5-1	ASSLVASGGYEQY
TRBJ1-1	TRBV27	ASSRDSYTEAF
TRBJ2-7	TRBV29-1	SAKGGADEQY
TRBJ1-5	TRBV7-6	ASSLDLDQPQH
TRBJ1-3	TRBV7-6	ASSISEDGTSGNTIY
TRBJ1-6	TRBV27	ASSLSYDSPLH
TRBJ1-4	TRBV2	ASSVTGGKDEKLF
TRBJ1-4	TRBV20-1	SASIIGDRVGEKLF
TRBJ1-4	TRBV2	ASSQTGNEKLF
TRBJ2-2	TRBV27	ASSFRTGPDELF
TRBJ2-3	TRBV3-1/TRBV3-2	ASSQEGALGRVSTDTQY
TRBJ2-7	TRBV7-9	ASSPRKEPGESEQY
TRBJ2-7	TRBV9	ASSAHPASEQY
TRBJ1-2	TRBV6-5	ASGYYGYT
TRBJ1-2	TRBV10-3	AISAGTGDYGYT
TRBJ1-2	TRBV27	ASRDRNYGYT